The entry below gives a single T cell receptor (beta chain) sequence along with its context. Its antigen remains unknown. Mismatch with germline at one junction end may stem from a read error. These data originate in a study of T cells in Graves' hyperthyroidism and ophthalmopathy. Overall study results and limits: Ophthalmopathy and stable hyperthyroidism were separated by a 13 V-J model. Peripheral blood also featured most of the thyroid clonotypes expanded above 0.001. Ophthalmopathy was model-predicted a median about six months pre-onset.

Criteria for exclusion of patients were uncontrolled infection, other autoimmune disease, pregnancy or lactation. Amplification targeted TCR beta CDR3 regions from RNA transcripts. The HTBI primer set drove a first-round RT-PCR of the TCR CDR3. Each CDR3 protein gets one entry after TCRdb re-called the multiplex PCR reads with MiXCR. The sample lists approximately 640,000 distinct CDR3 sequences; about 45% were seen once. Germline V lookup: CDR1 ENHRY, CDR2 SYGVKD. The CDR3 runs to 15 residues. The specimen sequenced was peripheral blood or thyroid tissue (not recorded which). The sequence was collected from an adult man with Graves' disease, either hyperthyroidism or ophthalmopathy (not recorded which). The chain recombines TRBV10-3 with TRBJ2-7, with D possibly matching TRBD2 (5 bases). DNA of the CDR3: TGTGCCAGCAGTGAAGTGATAGCGCGATCCTACGAGCAGTACTTC. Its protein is CASSEVIARSYEQYF.